This TCR beta chain was found in a study of T-cell reconstitution after alpha-beta-depleted transplantation in children. Study-wide findings and caveats: The high TCRbeta diversity at day 60 in some patients came from surviving recipient T cells and thymic progenitors. T cells produced anew were the main source of T-cell counts and diversity one year after transplant. Reports say that about two months after transplant, the alpha-beta T cells came out of several hundred graft clones that had expanded.

Comment on this clonotype: Its antigen is unidentified.

The germline V gene has CDR1 MNHEY and CDR2 SVGEGT. V lost 4 bases, J lost 5 bases, and 10 bases stayed unmatched. The length of the CDR3 is 16 residues. Library preparation (for TCRbeta) was performed with unique molecular identifiers. Each CDR3 protein is one row after TCRdb ran MiXCR on the PCR reads. The table records hundreds of thousands of distinct CDR3 sequences, less than 15% of them present only once. This sequence joins TRBV6-2 or TRBV6-3 and TRBJ2-7; TRBD2 matches 11 bases. The clonotype comes from a girl between 2 and 10 years old with congenital amegakaryocytic thrombocytopenia, due to receive a stem cell transplant. Source: PBMCs, taken before TCRalphabeta/CD19-depleted stem cell transplant. DNA for the CDR3: TGTGCCAGCAGTTCCGTAGCGGGAGGGCTCAGAGACGAGCAGTACTTC. This translates into CASSSVAGGLRDEQYF.